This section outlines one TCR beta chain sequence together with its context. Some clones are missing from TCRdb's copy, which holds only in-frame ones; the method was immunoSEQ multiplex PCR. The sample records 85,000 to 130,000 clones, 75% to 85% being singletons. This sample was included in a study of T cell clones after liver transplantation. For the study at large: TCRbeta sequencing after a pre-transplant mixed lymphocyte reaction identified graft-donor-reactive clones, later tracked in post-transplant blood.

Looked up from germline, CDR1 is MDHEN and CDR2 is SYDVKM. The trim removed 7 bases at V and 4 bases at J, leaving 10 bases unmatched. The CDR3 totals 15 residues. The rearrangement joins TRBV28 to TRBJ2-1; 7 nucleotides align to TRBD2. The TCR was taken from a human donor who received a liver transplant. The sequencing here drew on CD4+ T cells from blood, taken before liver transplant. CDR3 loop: CASTPPQRGYNEQFF. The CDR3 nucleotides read TGTGCCAGCACGCCTCCCCAGCGGGGATACAATGAGCAGTTCTTC. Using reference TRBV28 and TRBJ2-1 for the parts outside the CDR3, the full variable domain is DVKVTQSSRYLVKRTGEKVFLECVQDMDHENMFWYRQDPGLGLRLIYFSYDVKMKEKGDIPEGYSVSREKKERFSLILESASTNQTSMYLCASTPPQRGYNEQFFGPGTRLTVL.